The 30 T cell receptor beta chains presented below share a single source sample, sequenced in a study of T-cell reconstitution after alpha-beta-depleted transplantation in children. It was with unique molecular identifiers that the TCRbeta library was prepared. Using its own MiXCR run on the PCR reads, TCRdb lists one record per CDR3 protein. This table holds fewer than 550,000 distinct CDR3 sequences, approximately 10% found once. Sequencing was performed on PBMCs, mostly from graft donor cells, taken 180 days after TCRalphabeta/CD19-depleted stem cell transplant. All receptors come from a female patient under 10 years old who had a stem cell transplant for aplastic anemia, so the T cells may come from the graft donor.

The chain links TRBV14 to TRBJ1-1, with unresolved D. The CDR3 loop spans 14 amino acids. The germline gives CDR1 SGHDN, CDR2 FVKESK. V dropped 1 base and J dropped 4 bases, with 10 bases sitting between them. The CDR3 spells CASSQAGRATEAFF. As DNA, the CDR3 is TGTGCCAGCAGCCAAGCGGGCCGGGCCACTGAAGCTTTCTTT.

This clonotype was observed a handful of times. The J gene is TRBJ1-2, the V gene TRBV27; 8 bases line up with TRBD1. V trimming: 5 bases; J trimming: 4 bases; junction bases outside the gene matches: 9. The germline CDR1 and CDR2 sequences are MNHEY and SMNVEV (reference sequence). The CDR3 totals 15 residues. The CDR3 DNA follows: TGTGCCAGCAGTCCGGACAGGGTTACGGCCTATGGCTACACCTTC. Residues: CASSPDRVTAYGYTF.

Points on this clonotype: This may be a read error: a much more frequent sequence differs by one nucleotide. This chain's CDR3 is CANSKGQGNTDTQYF. The CDR3, as DNA: TGCGCCAACAGCAAGGGACAGGGGAACACAGATACGCAGTATTTT. V gene TRBV5-1 combines with J gene TRBJ2-3, with 10 bases lining up with TRBD1. CDR1 and CDR2 from the germline V gene are SGHRS and YFSETQ. The CDR3 covers 15 residues.

The chain couples TRBV20-1 to TRBJ1-1; possible D gene TRBD1, 5 bases. The CDR3 has 13 residues. The germline V gene encodes CDR1 DFQATT and CDR2 SNEGSKA (reference sequence). V lost 2 bases, J lost 2 bases, and 9 bases lay in between. CDR3 nucleotides: TGCAGTGCTAGACCCAGGGTCAACACTGAAGCTTTCTTT. Translated, it gives CSARPRVNTEAFF.

The V gene is TRBV12-3 or TRBV12-4, the J gene TRBJ1-5; D is undetermined. V was cut by 0 bases and J by 4 bases, with 10 bases left in between. The CDR3 runs to 15 residues. This CDR3 reads CASSLAQALNQPQHF. CDR3 bases: TGTGCCAGCAGTTTAGCGCAGGCTCTGAATCAGCCCCAGCATTTT.

Here the CDR3 DNA reads TGTGCCAGCAGCCCACGAGGGTGGCGGGGCAACTACAATGAGCAGTTCTTC. Its translation is CASSPRGWRGNYNEQFF. This chain joins TRBV6-1 and TRBJ2-1; a weak D match, TRBD2 (6 bases). Germline lookup yields CDR1 MNHNS and CDR2 SASEGT. The CDR3 totals 17 residues. The germline V and J ends were trimmed by 6 bases and 3 bases, with 21 bases remaining between them.

The rearrangement links TRBV13 to TRBJ2-3, with 9 bases matching TRBD1. Trimming removed 6 bases from V and 7 bases from J; junction bases left unmatched: 14. The CDR3 is made up of 16 amino acids. The germline gives CDR1 PRHDT, CDR2 FYEKMQ (reference sequence). The CDR3 protein is CASRPDRDRVMNTQYF. Here the CDR3 DNA reads TGTGCCAGCAGACCAGACCGGGACAGGGTAATGAATACGCAGTATTTT.

At least ten counts were recorded for this clonotype. V gene TRBV5-6 combines with J gene TRBJ1-1; D gene ambiguous. The V gene lost 2 bases and the J gene lost 0 bases, with 8 bases spanning the gap. This CDR3 has 14 residues. Looked up from germline, CDR1 is SGHDT and CDR2 is YYEEEE. The CDR3 here is CASSFQPMNTEAFF. In DNA, the CDR3 is TGTGCCAGCAGCTTCCAGCCCATGAACACTGAAGCTTTCTTT. The complete variable domain, with remaining parts taken from reference TRBV5-6 and TRBJ1-1, reads DAGVTQSPTHLIKTRGQQVTLRCSPKSGHDTVSWYQQALGQGPQFIFQYYEEEERQRGNFPDRFSGHQFPNYSSELNVNALLLGDSALYLCASSFQPMNTEAFFGQGTRLTVV.

A few counts support this clonotype. This chain connects TRBV15 to TRBJ2-7; possibly TRBD1 or TRBD2 for D (5 bases each). Germline CDR1 and CDR2: LNHNV and YYDKDF (reference sequence). Between the trimmed V and J ends, which lost 0 bases and 3 bases, there was a span of 18 bases. This CDR3 comprises 17 residues. The DNA of the CDR3 is TGTGCCACCAGCAGAGATCCTGGGGGTAGCGTGGTCTACGAGCAGTACTTC. This codes for CATSRDPGGSVVYEQYF.

This clonotype was recorded many times. J is TRBJ1-1 and V is TRBV12-3 or TRBV12-4; 11 bases fit TRBD1. CDR3 length: 15 amino acids. V shed 3 bases and J 4 bases; nucleotides not matched to a gene: 4. The chain's CDR3 is CASSFGTGGRTEAFF. In DNA form, the CDR3 reads TGTGCCAGCAGTTTCGGGACAGGGGGTCGCACTGAAGCTTTCTTT.

This clonotype was detected only a few times. The V gene is TRBV5-8, the J gene TRBJ2-5; 8 nucleotides agree with TRBD2. Germline CDR1 SGHTS, CDR2 YDEGEE. This CDR3 region has 16 residues. V lost 0 bases to trimming and J lost 2 bases; unmatched junction nucleotides: 6. In DNA form, the CDR3 reads TGTGCCAGCAGCTTGGGAGCGGGAGTGGTACAAGAGACCCAGTACTTC. Protein: CASSLGAGVVQETQYF. The full variable domain, with the rest looked up from reference TRBV5-8 and TRBJ2-5, is EAGVTQSPTHLIKTRGQQATLRCSPISGHTSVYWYQQALGLGLQFLLWYDEGEERNRGNFPPRFSGRQFPNYSSELNVNALELEDSALYLCASSLGAGVVQETQYFGPGTRLLVL.

This clonotype was counted between two and nine times. The rearrangement uses TRBV5-6 and TRBJ2-1, with a possible D match to TRBD2 (5 bases). Germline loops: CDR1 SGHDT, CDR2 YYEEEE. Trimming left V 2 bases short and J 10 bases short, with 7 bases between. The length of the CDR3 is 11 residues. The CDR3 spells CASSLPGEQFF. As DNA, the CDR3 is TGTGCCAGCAGCTTACCGGGAGAGCAGTTCTTC.

This clonotype has a handful of counts. The V and J genes are TRBV28 and TRBJ2-7; 7 bases are a match to TRBD2. CDR1 and CDR2 from the germline V gene are MDHEN and SYDVKM. The CDR3 has 14 residues. V dropped 3 bases and J dropped 6; count of bases not matched to a gene: 8. CDR3 loop: CASSFPGRLAEQYF. The CDR3, as DNA: TGTGCCAGCAGTTTTCCCGGGAGGTTGGCCGAGCAGTACTTC.

This clonotype turned up a few times. This chain joins TRBV7-2 and TRBJ1-5; D is unclear. The CDR3 is 15 residues long. Germline V gene data show CDR1 as SGHTA and CDR2 as FQGNSA. V lost 1 base and J 0 bases, leaving 7 bases between the germline ends. The CDR3 DNA reads as TGTGCCAGCAGCTTAGGGGCGTATAGCAATCAGCCCCAGCATTTT. As protein: CASSLGAYSNQPQHF. Full variable domain (missing parts from reference TRBV7-2 and TRBJ1-5): GAGVSQSPSNKVTEKGKDVELRCDPISGHTALYWYRQSLGQGLEFLIYFQGNSAPDKSGLPSDRFSAERTGGSVSTLTIQRTQQEDSAVYLCASSLGAYSNQPQHFGDGTRLSIL.

V usage is TRBV5-1 and J usage is TRBJ2-5; TRBD1 aligns across 8 bases. V lost 0 bases, J lost 4 bases, and 5 bases stayed unmatched. This CDR3 contains 15 residues. Germline V CDR1 and CDR2: SGHRS, YFSETQ. CDR3: CASSLATGVGETQYF. In nucleotides, the CDR3 is TGCGCCAGCAGCTTGGCGACAGGGGTGGGAGAGACCCAGTACTTC.

This clonotype occurred many times. The rearrangement joins TRBV15 to TRBJ2-7, with D possibly TRBD1 on 6 matching bases. Per the germline V gene, CDR1 is LNHNV and CDR2 is YYDKDF (reference sequence). Trimming took off 2 bases at V and 0 bases at J, with 11 bases between the two ends. The CDR3 has 15 residues. CDR3 sequence (DNA): TGTGCCACCAGCAGAAAACAGGACAGCTCCTACGAGCAGTACTTC. It codes for CATSRKQDSSYEQYF.

This clonotype came up a few times. The chain links TRBV4-3 to TRBJ2-3, with D perhaps TRBD2 (6 bases). V was shortened by 0 bases and J by 8 bases, with 21 bases between the two germline ends. The length of the CDR3 is 17 residues. Looked up from germline, CDR1 is LGHNA and CDR2 is YSLEER. CDR3 in amino acids: CASSQDHRTGAGGTQYF. The DNA for the CDR3 is TGCGCCAGCAGCCAAGATCATCGGACGGGAGCTGGGGGTACGCAGTATTTT.

This clonotype occurred a few times. The genes are TRBV14 and TRBJ2-1, with 10 bases aligning to TRBD2. With 6 bases clipped from V and 8 bases from J, the junction kept 10 bases outside the gene matches. CDR1 is SGHDN and CDR2 is FVKESK in the germline V gene. This CDR3 comprises 15 residues. The CDR3, as DNA: TGTGCCAGCAGTCCAGGGGCTAGCGGGAGCTATGAGCAGTTCTTC. It codes for CASSPGASGSYEQFF.

The chain carries TRBV20-1 and TRBJ2-2; D gene ambiguous. The CDR3 length is 12 residues. V lost 5 bases, J lost 6 bases, and 10 bases lay in between. Germline V lookup: CDR1 DFQATT, CDR2 SNEGSKA (reference sequence). CDR3 nucleotides: TGCAGTGCTGCCTTTAGGGCCGGGGAGCTGTTTTTT. It is translated as CSAAFRAGELFF.

This clonotype was counted only a few times. The chain has TRBV7-3 and TRBJ2-3, with 8 bases identical to TRBD2. Germline lookup yields CDR1 SGHTA and CDR2 FQGTGA. J was trimmed by 3 bases and V by 4 bases; bases with no gene match: 9. CDR3 length: 16 amino acids. CDR3 loop: CASSSWVAGSTDTQYF. Here the CDR3 DNA reads TGTGCCAGCAGCTCGTGGGTAGCGGGATCAACAGATACGCAGTATTTT.

This clonotype appeared many times. The chain combines TRBV18 with TRBJ2-5; D is undetermined. This CDR3 has 11 amino acids. V lost 4 bases, J lost 4 bases, and 4 bases lay in between. Germline CDR1 reads KGHSH; CDR2 reads LQKENI. The CDR3 loop reads CASSRGETQYF. CDR3 coding DNA: TGTGCCAGCTCACGTGGAGAGACCCAGTACTTC.

The gene calls are TRBV6-2 or TRBV6-3 and TRBJ1-1, with 12 bases fitting TRBD1. After removal of 6 bases from V and 1 base from J, the junction contained 9 bases not matched to a gene. This CDR3 comprises 17 residues. Germline CDR1 MNHEY, CDR2 SVGEGT. The CDR3 region has the DNA TGTGCCAGCAGCCCTCGTGGGACAGGGGGCAGGAACACTGAAGCTTTCTTT. It specifies CASSPRGTGGRNTEAFF.

There are a few counts of this clonotype. In nucleotides, the CDR3 is TGTGCCGGCTCCAACCAGGGATTGGGAGAAAAACTGTTTTTT. Protein product: CAGSNQGLGEKLFF. The V call is TRBV28, the J call TRBJ1-4; tentative D call: TRBD1 (5 bases). Germline values: CDR1 MDHEN, CDR2 SYDVKM. V was cut by 11 bases and J by 8 bases, with 21 bases left in between. The CDR3 is 14 residues long.

This chain joins TRBV29-1 and TRBJ2-4, with 8 bases lining up with TRBD1. Germline V CDR1 and CDR2: SQVTM, ANQGSEA. The V and J ends lost 5 bases and 0 bases, in that order; junction bases with no gene match: 3. This CDR3 contains 14 residues. As DNA, the CDR3 is TGCAGCGTTACGGACAGGGTAGCCAAAAACATTCAGTACTTC. This encodes CSVTDRVAKNIQYF. The variable domain in full, completed from reference TRBV29-1 and TRBJ2-4, reads SAVISQKPSRDICQRGTSLTIQCQVDSQVTMMFWYRQQPGQSLTLIATANQGSEATYESGFVIDKFPISRPNLTFSTLTVSNMSPEDSSIYLCSVTDRVAKNIQYFGAGTRLSVL.

This chain joins TRBV14 and TRBJ2-4, with TRBD2 as a possible D gene (6 bases). CDR3 size: 18 residues. Germline lookup yields CDR1 SGHDN and CDR2 FVKESK. V lost 1 base and J 0 bases, leaving 16 bases between the germline ends. The chain's CDR3 is CASSQAESWGLAKNIQYF. The CDR3, as DNA: TGTGCCAGCAGCCAAGCGGAGAGCTGGGGACTAGCCAAAAACATTCAGTACTTC.

There are a few counts of this clonotype. This chain uses TRBV19 with TRBJ2-2; tentatively, D is TRBD2 (6 bases). This CDR3 comprises 16 residues. V was cut by 4 bases and J by 4 bases, with 16 bases left in between. The V gene's germline CDR1 is LNHDA and CDR2 SQIVND (reference sequence). As DNA, the CDR3 is TGTGCCAGTAGTACCAGGACCGGGGGAGGCACCGGGGAGCTGTTTTTT. Amino acids: CASSTRTGGGTGELFF.

This clonotype was detected a few times. This chain joins TRBV28 and TRBJ1-5; D uncertain. The CDR3 is 12 residues long. V lost 8 bases to trimming and J lost 7 bases, with 12 bases between them. Germline V CDR1 and CDR2: MDHEN, SYDVKM. CDR3 sequence reads: CASFGLGQPQHF. In DNA form, the CDR3 reads TGTGCCAGCTTCGGGTTGGGACAGCCCCAGCATTTT.

V usage is TRBV20-1 and J usage is TRBJ2-2, with TRBD2 as a possible D gene (5 bases). Germline V gene sequence: CDR1 DFQATT, CDR2 SNEGSKA (reference sequence). This CDR3 comprises 14 residues. Trimming stripped 7 bases from V and 6 bases from J, with 18 bases between. For the CDR3, the DNA is TGCAGTGGGAGAGCGGCGGAGGCGGCCGGGGAGCTGTTTTTT. Translated, it gives CSGRAAEAAGELFF.

At least ten counts were recorded for this clonotype. The J gene is TRBJ2-1, the V gene TRBV20-1; D unresolved. V lost 1 base and J lost 8, with 6 bases in between. The CDR3 is made up of 11 amino acids. In germline, CDR1 is DFQATT, CDR2 SNEGSKA (reference sequence). The CDR3 spells CSARARDEQFF. DNA of the CDR3: TGCAGTGCTAGAGCTCGGGATGAGCAGTTCTTC.

CDR3 amino acids: CASTSGQGTEAFF. The CDR3 region has the DNA TGTGCCAGCACCTCGGGACAGGGCACTGAAGCTTTCTTT. This chain connects TRBV28 to TRBJ1-1; 9 positions match TRBD1. Germline assignment: CDR1 MDHEN and CDR2 SYDVKM. The CDR3 has 13 amino acids. J gave up 4 bases and V 7 bases, and 4 bases lay outside the gene matches. The full variable domain, with the rest looked up from reference TRBV28 and TRBJ1-1, is DVKVTQSSRYLVKRTGEKVFLECVQDMDHENMFWYRQDPGLGLRLIYFSYDVKMKEKGDIPEGYSVSREKKERFSLILESASTNQTSMYLCASTSGQGTEAFFGQGTRLTVV.